This is a list of T cell receptor beta chains from one sample in a study of sequential checkpoint blockade in melanoma. This table comes from immunoSEQ multiplex PCR, and its TCRdb copy is limited to in-frame clones, with some not included. This table has about 7,400 clones, 23% appearing once. Sequences were derived from tumor tissue (inferred from file names), sampled from a patient given nivolumab and ipilimumab in sequence. Every receptor here comes from a human donor with melanoma. Each CDR3 is given with its conserved first and last residue. The order of the fields is D gene, clone size, J gene, V gene, CDR3 DNA, CDR3 protein. D genes are given only for firm matches. Clone size is given for some rows only: seen once, a few or many times, or a class if the clone is expanded.

NA,NA,TRBJ2-7,TRBV19,TGTGCCAGTAGTATAGAAATCTCCTACGAGCAGTACTTC,CASSIEISYEQYF
TRBD2,once,TRBJ2-7,TRBV5-1,TGCGCCAGCAGCTTCGGGGGGGCAGCCTACGAGCAGTACTTC,CASSFGGAAYEQYF
TRBD1,many,TRBJ1-1,TRBV11-3,TGTGCCAGCAGCTATACGTATGGGACAGGGGGCACTGAAGCTTTCTTT,CASSYTYGTGGTEAFF
NA,many,TRBJ1-2,TRBV6-8,TGTGCCAGCAGTGATACAGCTAACTATGGCTACACCTTC,CASSDTANYGYTF
NA,few,TRBJ2-7,TRBV6-8,TGTGCCAGCAGTTACGGTAGGGGTAACTACGAGCAGTACTTC,CASSYGRGNYEQYF
TRBD2,few,TRBJ2-1,TRBV9,TGTGCCAGCAGCATCCGACTAGCGGAGACCGACAATGAGCAGTTCTTC,CASSIRLAETDNEQFF
TRBD2,NA,TRBJ2-5,TRBV29-1,TGCAGCGTCAGATTACTAGCGGTCACAGACGAGACCCAGTACTTC,CSVRLLAVTDETQYF
NA,NA,TRBJ1-4,TRBV6-8,TGTGCCAGCAGGTCCCTAGGGGTAACTAATGAAAAACTGTTTTTT,CASRSLGVTNEKLFF
TRBD1,few,TRBJ2-2,TRBV11-3,TGTGCCAGCAGCGGGACAGGGTCGTTGACCGGGGAGCTGTTTTTT,CASSGTGSLTGELFF
TRBD2,many,TRBJ2-5,TRBV11-3,TGTGCCAGCAGCAGGAGCGGGGTTCCGGAGACCCAGTACTTC,CASSRSGVPETQYF
TRBD1,NA,TRBJ1-2,TRBV25-1,TGTGCCAGCAGTACAAGACAGGGGGCGAGGTATGGCTACACCTTC,CASSTRQGARYGYTF
NA,NA,TRBJ2-3,TRBV29-1,TGCAGCGTCCGCGCGGCAGGGAACACAGATACGCAGTATTTT,CSVRAAGNTDTQYF
TRBD1,few,TRBJ2-4,TRBV11-3,TGTGCCAGCAGCAAGGGACAGGGTATGGGCATTCAGTACTTC,CASSKGQGMGIQYF
TRBD1,few,TRBJ1-1,TRBV6-8,TGTGCCAGCAGTGCTACCATTCGGACAGGGGGTTCTGAAGCTTTCTTT,CASSATIRTGGSEAFF
NA,NA,TRBJ2-3,TRBV9,TGTGCCAGCAGCGTAGAAGCGACTCTCAGATCAGATACGCAGTATTTT,CASSVEATLRSDTQYF
NA,NA,TRBJ1-4,TRBV5-1,TGCGCCAGCAGCTTCGGGGGGGCAGGTGATGAAAAACTGTTTTTT,CASSFGGAGDEKLFF
TRBD1,few,TRBJ2-7,TRBV12-5,TGTGCCAGCGGTAGACAGGGATACGAGCAGTACTTC,CASGRQGYEQYF
NA,medium-sized,TRBJ2-1,TRBV11-3,TGTGCCAGCAGCTTAACTGGGGGGCTTAAAAGTGAGCAGTTCTTC,CASSLTGGLKSEQFF
NA,medium-sized,TRBJ1-4,TRBV4-1,TGCGCCAGCAGCCAAGAACCTATGTCTGGGGAAAAACTGTTTTTT,CASSQEPMSGEKLFF
NA,NA,TRBJ2-3,TRBV1,TGCGCCAGCAGCCAAGAGGTCCTCCAGCGTGGAGATACGCAGTATTTT,CASSQEVLQRGDTQYF
NA,NA,TRBJ2-3,TRBV6-8,TGTGCCAGCAGATACGGGACTTTGACAGATACGCAGTATTTT,CASRYGTLTDTQYF
NA,few,TRBJ2-5,TRBV6-7,TGTGCCAGCAGTTACTCGACCCCAGGGCCACAAGAGACCCAGTACTTC,CASSYSTPGPQETQYF
NA,few,TRBJ1-5,TRBV6-8,TGTGCCAGCAGTAGAGGGAGGGTTGGGCAGCCCCAGCATTTT,CASSRGRVGQPQHF
TRBD2,many,TRBJ2-3,TRBV6-8,TGTGCCAGCAGCCGACTAGCGGGAGTCCCAGATACGCAGTATTTT,CASSRLAGVPDTQYF
TRBD1,NA,TRBJ1-2,TRBV10-2,TGCGCCAGCAGCCCCCGGGGGACAGCCGCCCTTAACTATGGCTACACCTTC,CASSPRGTAALNYGYTF
NA,few,TRBJ2-7,TRBV6-8,TGTGCCAGCAGAAAAATGGGCGCAGCCCACGAGCAGTACTTC,CASRKMGAAHEQYF
NA,NA,TRBJ1-1,TRBV6-8,TGTGCCAGCAGTTACTCGTCACGTTCTGAAGCTTTCTTT,CASSYSSRSEAFF
TRBD2,few,TRBJ2-3,TRBV18,TGTGCCAGCTCACCATCCCTAGCGGGGGGCAATACGCAGTATTTT,CASSPSLAGGNTQYF
NA,few,TRBJ2-6,TRBV6-8,TGTGCCATCAGTGCCCCCGGGACTGCAGGCTCTGGGGCCAACGTCCTGACTTTC,CAISAPGTAGSGANVLTF
NA,NA,TRBJ2-5,TRBV29-1,TGCAGCGTTGTTAGTCTCGGGGAGACCCAGTACTTC,CSVVSLGETQYF
NA,once,TRBJ1-4,TRBV25-1,TGTGCCAGCAGTGGAATACCCCGGGGGTTAAGGGCTAATGAAAAACTGTTTTTT,CASSGIPRGLRANEKLFF
NA,few,TRBJ1-2,TRBV6-8,TGTGCCAGCAGATCACAGGGTCCGTCTGGCTACACCTTC,CASRSQGPSGYTF
NA,NA,TRBJ2-7,TRBV10-2,TGCGCCAGCAGTGGGGGCTATCAATACTACGAGCAGTACTTC,CASSGGYQYYEQYF
NA,NA,TRBJ1-5,TRBV30,TGTGCCTGGAGTGTACGGGGTGGGGTGGGAAATCAGCCCCAGCATTTT,CAWSVRGGVGNQPQHF
NA,NA,TRBJ1-1,TRBV6-8,TGTGCCAGCAGTCAGTATGGGACTGAAGCTTTCTTT,CASSQYGTEAFF
NA,NA,TRBJ1-1,TRBV6-8,TGTGCCAGCAGCCCACTCGACAAAAACACTGAAGCTTTCTTT,CASSPLDKNTEAFF
NA,few,TRBJ2-3,TRBV11-3,TGTGCCAGCAGCTTAGTTTTCGGCGACAGTACGCAGTATTTT,CASSLVFGDSTQYF
NA,NA,TRBJ1-1,TRBV19,TGTGCCAGTAGTATAGACGGGAGGGGACGTGGGACTGAAGCTTTCTTT,CASSIDGRGRGTEAFF
NA,NA,TRBJ1-2,TRBV28,TGTGCCAGCAGTTTATATCAGACAGTAAGCTATGGCTACACCTTC,CASSLYQTVSYGYTF
NA,NA,TRBJ1-1,TRBV19,TGTGCCAGTAGTAAAGGTTCCGACACTGAAGCTTTCTTT,CASSKGSDTEAFF
TRBD2,NA,TRBJ2-2,TRBV6-8,TGTGCCATCAGTGGGAGGGAGGGCCGGAACACCGGGGAGCTGTTTTTT,CAISGREGRNTGELFF
NA,NA,TRBJ2-7,TRBV19,TGTGCCAGTAGTAAACTCCGATACGACGGGAGAACCTACGAGCAGTACTTC,CASSKLRYDGRTYEQYF
NA,NA,TRBJ2-4,TRBV10-2,TGCGCCAGCAGTGAAGCCCGGCAGCTCAAAAACATTCAGTACTTC,CASSEARQLKNIQYF
NA,NA,TRBJ2-1,TRBV4-1,TGCGCCAGCAGCCAGCTAGACAATGAGCAGTTCTTC,CASSQLDNEQFF
NA,few,TRBJ1-2,TRBV11-3,TGTGCCAGCAGCTTAGAACAGGGAGGTTCCTATGGCTACACCTTC,CASSLEQGGSYGYTF
NA,few,TRBJ1-3,TRBV19,TGTGCCAGTAGTATAGGTATTGACAGCCCGAGCTCTGGAAACACCATATATTTT,CASSIGIDSPSSGNTIYF
NA,many,TRBJ2-3,TRBV11-3,TGTGCCAGCAGCCCATTTCAGGGGTTCGGCACAGATACGCAGTATTTT,CASSPFQGFGTDTQYF
NA,NA,TRBJ2-7,TRBV19,TGTGCCAGTAGTCTTTACCTCCAGGCCGGCTACGAGCAGTACTTC,CASSLYLQAGYEQYF
TRBD1,NA,TRBJ1-5,TRBV9,TGTGCCAGTGGTGACAGGGGAAACGGGGATCAGCCCCAGCATTTT,CASGDRGNGDQPQHF
TRBD2,few,TRBJ2-2,TRBV30,TGTGCCTGGAGTGCCCCCGGGGAGGGGAAGAGGGAGCTGTTTTTT,CAWSAPGEGKRELFF
NA,NA,TRBJ1-3,TRBV23-1,TGCGCCGGAGAGACAGGCGACCTTGGAAACACCATATATTTT,CAGETGDLGNTIYF
TRBD2,NA,TRBJ2-1,TRBV30,TGTGCCTGGAGCCGGGGACTAGCGGGCAACAGGGACAATGAGCAGTTCTTC,CAWSRGLAGNRDNEQFF
TRBD1,NA,TRBJ2-1,TRBV9,TGTGCCAGCAGCGGGGACAGGGGGCCGAACAATGAGCAGTTCTTC,CASSGDRGPNNEQFF
NA,many,TRBJ2-7,TRBV11-3,TGTGCCAGCAGCCCAAGCCCCTCTCGGTACTACGAGCAGTACTTC,CASSPSPSRYYEQYF
TRBD1,NA,TRBJ1-5,TRBV18,TGTGCCAGCTCACCGGACAGGGATTATATCCCCCAGCATTTT,CASSPDRDYIPQHF